This T cell receptor beta chain appears in the sequencing data of a study of cytomegalovirus exposure and HLA in healthy donors. Study results and caveats: A list of 150 or so TCR beta chains associated with cytomegalovirus was given.

The PCR made use of 60 Vbeta and 13 Jbeta primers. Measured with immunoSEQ multiplex PCR; TCRdb has only the in-frame clones, and not every one. The sample carries some 110,000 clones, more than 60% recorded once. In germline, CDR1 is MNHEY, CDR2 SMNVEV (reference sequence). The CDR3 totals 13 residues. The V and J ends lost 2 bases and 6 bases respectively, with 10 bases between them. Concerning this clone itself: Its antigen is not identified.

This clonotype was sampled from a man aged 40-55 years in good health and CMV-seronegative. What was sequenced was PBMCs. The chain joins TRBV27 to TRBJ1-2; D might be TRBD1 (5 bases). The CDR3 region is CASSLRGWDGYTF. The CDR3 DNA sequence: TGTGCCAGCAGTTTAAGGGGCTGGGATGGCTACACCTTC.